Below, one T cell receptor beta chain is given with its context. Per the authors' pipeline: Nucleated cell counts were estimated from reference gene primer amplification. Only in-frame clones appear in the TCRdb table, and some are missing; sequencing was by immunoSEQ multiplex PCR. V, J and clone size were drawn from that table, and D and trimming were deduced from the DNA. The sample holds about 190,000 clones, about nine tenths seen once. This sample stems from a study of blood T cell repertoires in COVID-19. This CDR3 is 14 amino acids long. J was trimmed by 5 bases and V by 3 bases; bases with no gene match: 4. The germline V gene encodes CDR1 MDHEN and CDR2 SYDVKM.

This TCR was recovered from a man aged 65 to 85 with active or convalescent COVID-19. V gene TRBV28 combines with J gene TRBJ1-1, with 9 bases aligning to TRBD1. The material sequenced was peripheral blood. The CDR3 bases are TGTGCCAGCAGTTTTGACAGGGGGAAGACTGAAGCTTTCTTT. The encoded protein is CASSFDRGKTEAFF.